The 7 T cell receptor beta chains below all came from one sample that was sequenced in a study of shared clonotypes between healthy human individuals. Here immunoSEQ multiplex PCR was the method, and the copy in TCRdb shows in-frame clones only, minus some. This table holds about 520,000 clones, over 70% found once. Sequencing input: PBMCs. The source of these receptors is a middle-aged woman in good health. Some clones in this sample may be carry-over from other donors' samples.

The table lists this clone with a count of one. A much larger clone differs by one base, so this may be a read error. Additional DNA sequences in this sample encode the identical CDR3. The chain carries TRBV7-6 and TRBJ1-1; D possibly corresponds to TRBD1 (5 bases). The V end lost 1 base, the J end lost 1 base, and 7 bases lay between the germline ends. The length of the CDR3 is 14 residues. The germline CDR1 and CDR2 sequences are SGHVS and FNYEAQ. This CDR3 is CASSLVGGNTEAFF. For the CDR3, the DNA is TGTGCCAGCAGCTTAGTTGGGGGGAACACTGAAGCTTTCTTT.

This chain uses TRBV15 with TRBJ2-1, with 7 bases lining up with TRBD2. V trimming: 5 bases; J trimming: 15 bases; junction bases outside the gene matches: 10. The CDR3 loop spans 12 amino acids. Per germline, CDR1 LNHNV and CDR2 YYDKDF (reference sequence). CDR3 loop: CATSASGGGLFF. The DNA of the CDR3 is TGTGCCACCAGCGCCAGTGGGGGGGGTTTGTTCTTC.

Comments on this clone: The junction and the germline gene differ at one end; a read error may be behind it. This sample also contains other DNA sequences that code for the same CDR3. The chain is built from TRBV30 and TRBJ2-2; TRBD2 matches 8 bases. The germline gives CDR1 GTSNPN, CDR2 SVGIG (reference sequence). The CDR3 has 15 residues. The CDR3 here is CAWSTGLANTGELFF. In nucleotides, the CDR3 is TGCGCCTGGAGTACGGGACTAGCGAACACCGGGGAGCTGTTTTTT.

This chain uses TRBV9 with TRBJ1-2; 9 bases match TRBD1. CDR1 SGDLS and CDR2 YYNGEE come from the germline V gene. V lost 4 bases to trimming and J lost 8 bases; unmatched junction nucleotides: 9. CDR3 length: 14 amino acids. In nucleotides, the CDR3 is TGTGCCAGCAGCAAAATGGACAGGGGTGGAGGCTACACCTTC. Encoded protein: CASSKMDRGGGYTF.

As for this clone: Other DNA sequences in the sample encode the same CDR3. The chain links TRBV30 to TRBJ1-1; D remains ambiguous. Per the germline V gene, CDR1 is GTSNPN and CDR2 is SVGIG (reference sequence). V lost 4 bases and J lost 0, with 9 bases in between. The CDR3 consists of 13 residues. The CDR3 spells CAWKGRLNTEAFF. The CDR3 DNA follows: TGTGCCTGGAAGGGCAGGCTGAACACTGAAGCTTTCTTT. Drawing the rest from reference TRBV30 and TRBJ1-1, the complete variable domain is SQTIHQWPATLVQPVGSPLSLECTVEGTSNPNLYWYRQAAGRGLQLLFYSVGIGQISSEVPQNLSASRPQDRQFILSSKKLLLSDSGFYLCAWKGRLNTEAFFGQGTRLTVV.

This clone was detected a few times. The genes are TRBV30 and TRBJ2-7, with D unclear. V lost 4 bases, J lost 1 base, and 11 bases lay in between. Germline V gene lookup returns CDR1 GTSNPN and CDR2 SVGIG (reference sequence). There are 13 residues in the CDR3. The CDR3 protein is CAWTRPPSYEQYF. In nucleotides, the CDR3 is TGTGCCTGGACCCGACCCCCTTCCTACGAGCAGTACTTC. The complete variable domain, with remaining parts taken from reference TRBV30 and TRBJ2-7, reads SQTIHQWPATLVQPVGSPLSLECTVEGTSNPNLYWYRQAAGRGLQLLFYSVGIGQISSEVPQNLSASRPQDRQFILSSKKLLLSDSGFYLCAWTRPPSYEQYFGPGTRLTVT.

The chain combines TRBV5-4 with TRBJ1-1; D is unresolved. Trimming cost V 6 bases and J 1 base, with 7 bases left between them. Germline V gives CDR1 SGHNT, CDR2 YYREEE (reference sequence). There are 12 residues in the CDR3. CDR3 DNA sequence: TGTGCCAGCAACAGCCAGAACACTGAAGCTTTCTTT. It specifies CASNSQNTEAFF. The full variable domain, rest sourced from reference TRBV5-4 and TRBJ1-1, is ETGVTQSPTHLIKTRGQQVTLRCSSQSGHNTVSWYQQALGQGPQFIFQYYREEENGRGNFPPRFSGLQFPNYSSELNVNALELDDSALYLCASNSQNTEAFFGQGTRLTVV.